This TCR beta chain was sequenced in a study of blood T cells in healthy people across ages. Study observations and caveats: As naive T cell percentage varied, TCR beta diversity correlated strongly with it.

The CDR3 spans 16 residues. Germline V gives CDR1 SGHVS, CDR2 FNYEAQ. A note on this clonotype: Its antigen is not identified. Possible read error: a much larger clone is one base away.

For the second PCR, which ran for 7 to 11 cycles, a sample-barcoded 5' primer and a J-beta primer mix were used. TCRdb analysed the 5' RACE reads with MiXCR anew, one entry per CDR3 protein. The data show fewer than 900,000 distinct CDR3 sequences, with 43% seen just once and 20% to 25% held by the top ten. Each sample had at least 6.5 million PBMCs isolated. This sequence joins TRBV7-6 and TRBJ2-1; 11 nucleotides match TRBD2. The origin of this receptor is a woman in her fifties or sixties in good health. Source material: blood. The chain's CDR3 is CASGLGTSGGYNEQFF. The CDR3 DNA sequence: TGTGCCAGCGGCTTAGGTACTAGCGGGGGTTACAATGAGCAGTTCTTC.